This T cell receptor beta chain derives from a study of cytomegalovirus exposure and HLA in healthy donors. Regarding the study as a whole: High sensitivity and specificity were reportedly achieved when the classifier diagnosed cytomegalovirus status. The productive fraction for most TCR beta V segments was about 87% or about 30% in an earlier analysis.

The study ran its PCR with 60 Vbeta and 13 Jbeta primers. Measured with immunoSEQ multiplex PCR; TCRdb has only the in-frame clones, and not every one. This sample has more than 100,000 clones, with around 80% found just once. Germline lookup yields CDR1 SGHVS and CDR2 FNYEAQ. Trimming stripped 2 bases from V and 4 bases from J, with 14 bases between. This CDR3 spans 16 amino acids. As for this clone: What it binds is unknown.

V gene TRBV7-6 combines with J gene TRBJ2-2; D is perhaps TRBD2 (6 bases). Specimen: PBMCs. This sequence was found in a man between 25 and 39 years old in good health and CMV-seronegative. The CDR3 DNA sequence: TGTGCCAGCAGCTTATCGTTTCCGGAGGGCACCGGGGAGCTGTTTTTT. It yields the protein CASSLSFPEGTGELFF.